These T cell receptor beta chains were read from a single sample in a study of early T cells in non-severe SARS-CoV-2 infection. TCRdb called the 5' RACE reads again in MiXCR, with one record for every CDR3 protein. Altogether 55,000 to 70,000 distinct CDR3 sequences are present, 10% to 15% being singletons, with the ten largest covering about 5%. Specimen: whole blood. These receptors all come from an adult who was a healthcare worker with PCR-confirmed SARS-CoV-2 infection or an uninfected control (not recorded which). Each CDR3 is given with its conserved first and last residue. A D gene is named only where the DNA matches it firmly. Expanded clones are given a class, and other clones once, few, many or no size at all.

TRBJ1-1 - TRBV28 many CASRNTGIVGSEAFF TGTGCCAGCAGAAATACAGGGATAGTTGGCTCTGAAGCTTTCTTT
TRBJ1-4 TRBD1 TRBV5-1 few CASSFRDRNEKLFF TGCGCCAGCAGCTTCCGGGACAGGAATGAAAAACTGTTTTTT
TRBJ2-7 - TRBV6-5 - CASRQIQIYEQYF TGTGCCAGCAGACAAATACAAATCTACGAGCAGTACTTC
TRBJ2-7 - TRBV29-1 - CILCWGGVGQYF TGCATCCTTTGCTGGGGCGGCGTGGGGCAGTACTTC
TRBJ2-1 - TRBV5-1 many CASSEGVAERKQFF TGCGCCAGCAGTGAGGGGGTCGCCGAGAGAAAGCAGTTCTTC
TRBJ1-4 - TRBV7-2 few CASSSRRGEKLFF TGTGCCAGCAGCTCACGGAGGGGCGAAAAACTGTTTTTT
TRBJ2-2 TRBD2 TRBV19 - CASSTGTSGRHTGELFF TGTGCCAGTAGTACCGGGACTAGCGGGAGGCACACCGGGGAGCTGTTTTTT
TRBJ2-7 - TRBV5-1 - CASSPVSYIYEQYF TGCGCCAGCAGCCCGGTCTCTTATATCTACGAGCAGTACTTC
TRBJ2-3 - TRBV30 many CAWSRATKDTQYF TGTGCCTGGAGTAGGGCGACAAAAGATACGCAGTATTTT
TRBJ2-3 TRBD2 TRBV20-1 many CSARVITSGSRTDTQYF TGCAGTGCTAGAGTCATCACTAGCGGGAGTCGGACAGATACGCAGTATTTT
TRBJ2-3 TRBD2 TRBV4-2 few CASSQDHGAGGRIGKKDTQYF TGTGCCAGCAGCCAAGATCACGGAGCGGGAGGACGGATTGGGAAAAAAGATACGCAGTATTTT
TRBJ1-1 - TRBV7-9 - CASSSDNRAFGTEAFF TGTGCCAGCAGCTCGGATAACAGGGCTTTTGGGACTGAAGCTTTCTTT
TRBJ2-2 TRBD1 TRBV5-1 many CASSLTGGAGELFF TGCGCCAGCAGCTTGACAGGGGGAGCCGGGGAGCTGTTTTTT
TRBJ2-1 TRBD2 TRBV28 - CASSLLSLAGGRINEQFF TGTGCCAGCAGTTTATTGTCTCTAGCGGGAGGGCGTATTAATGAGCAGTTCTTC
TRBJ2-4 TRBD1 TRBV20-1 many CSAPTGTGKNIQYF TGCAGTGCCCCTACAGGGACAGGGAAGAACATTCAGTACTTC
TRBJ2-4 - TRBV6-9 - CASTYGHIAKNIQYF TGTGCCAGCACCTACGGACACATAGCCAAAAACATTCAGTACTTC
TRBJ2-3 - TRBV28 - CASSLTTSMGPTDTQYF TGTGCCAGCAGTTTAACAACTAGTATGGGTCCGACAGATACGCAGTATTTT
TRBJ1-1 - TRBV20-1 few CSAREGHTEAFF TGCAGTGCTAGAGAAGGTCACACTGAAGCTTTCTTT